This T cell receptor (beta chain) was documented in a study of blood T cell repertoires in COVID-19. The CDR3 loop spans 16 amino acids. In the authors' methods: Estimation of nucleated cell counts was performed using reference gene primer amplification. The table came from immunoSEQ multiplex PCR; TCRdb's copy has only in-frame clones and leaves some out. V and J calls and clone size are copied from that table; D and trimming were computed from the DNA. The sample lists around 250,000 clones, approximately 80% occurring once. This sequence originates from a young man who had recovered from COVID-19. The rearrangement joins TRBV12-2 to TRBJ2-1; the table's D call, TRBD2, has no DNA check behind it. TRBV12-2 is an annotated pseudogene. The sequenced sample consisted of peripheral blood. The CDR3 nucleotides read TGTGCAAGTCGCTTATTCGGAGCGGGGGGGCCAGGAGAGCAGTTCTTC. Translated: CASRLFGAGGPGEQFF.